These 4 T cell receptor beta chains were sequenced from one sample in a study of CD8+CD57+ T cells in acquired aplastic anemia. Researchers used genomic DNA as the template to profile TCR beta VDJ and CDR3. TCRdb ran MiXCR on the reads and lists one entry per CDR3 protein. The data hold roughly 160,000 distinct CDR3 sequences, with around 50% observed a single time. By flow cytometry, patients selected for sequencing had shown an expansion of CD8+CD57+ cells. The sample taken for sequencing was sorted CD4+, CD8+, or CD8+CD57+ T cells (not recorded which) from PBMCs. Receptors were obtained from a human donor with aplastic anemia.

This clonotype was seen many times. V is TRBV28 and J is TRBJ2-1; TRBD1 matches at 7 bases. This CDR3 contains 14 residues. CDR1 is MDHEN, CDR2 SYDVKM, per germline. After removal of 6 bases from V and 4 bases from J, the junction contained 6 bases not matched to a gene. The CDR3: CASSLRTGYNEQFF. CDR3 DNA sequence: TGTGCCAGCAGCCTGAGGACAGGATACAATGAGCAGTTCTTC.

This clonotype was counted ten times or more. The CDR3: CASRPDDAGANVLTF. Written as DNA, the CDR3 is TGTGCCAGCAGACCGGACGACGCTGGGGCCAACGTCCTGACTTTC. The chain combines TRBV12-3 or TRBV12-4 with TRBJ2-6, with D hard to call. The V end lost 6 bases, the J end lost 2 bases, and 11 bases lay between the germline ends. The CDR3 has 15 amino acids.

This clonotype was seen a few times. The chain uses TRBV4-2 and TRBJ1-4, with 7 nucleotides matching TRBD1. V trimming: 8 bases; J trimming: 0 bases; junction bases outside the gene matches: 12. The CDR3 runs to 17 residues. Germline values: CDR1 LGHNA, CDR2 YNFKEQ. Written as DNA, the CDR3 is TGTGCCAGCGGCACCGGGACAGCGATTGCAACTAATGAAAAACTGTTTTTT. It is translated as CASGTGTAIATNEKLFF.

The rearrangement links TRBV28 to TRBJ2-7; 7 bases match TRBD1. Losses at the gene ends were 5 bases for V and 4 bases for J; bases not matched to a gene: 8. The CDR3 has 14 amino acids. Germline assignment: CDR1 MDHEN and CDR2 SYDVKM. DNA for the CDR3: TGTGCCAGCAGTACCCCCGGGACAGCTTACGAGCAGTACTTC. This codes for CASSTPGTAYEQYF. Together with reference TRBV28 and TRBJ2-7, the CDR3 gives the full variable domain: DVKVTQSSRYLVKRTGEKVFLECVQDMDHENMFWYRQDPGLGLRLIYFSYDVKMKEKGDIPEGYSVSREKKERFSLILESASTNQTSMYLCASSTPGTAYEQYFGPGTRLTVT.